The subject of this entry is one T cell receptor beta chain. Its matching antigen is unknown. The CDR3 end lies 3 residues beyond the end of the read and is filled in from the germline J gene. The sample originates from a study of T cell clonality in common variable immunodeficiency. Points from the study as a whole: Shared TCRbeta clones were fewer between CVID subjects than controls. Fewer deletions and N-nucleotide insertions were reportedly seen in common variable immunodeficiency TCR beta sequences. T cell subpopulation sequencing would be needed to explain CVID clonality.

Of CVID subjects, 15 were female and 29 male, mean age approximately 44. Heparinized whole blood, 5 to 8 ml, came from each donor. Generated by immunoSEQ multiplex PCR, the TCRdb table keeps only in-frame clones and is missing some. The repertoire has 15,000 to 20,000 clones, none seen only once; the ten largest take around 6.6%. The CDR3 covers 13 residues. Germline CDR1 and CDR2: MNHEY and SVGEGT. Trimming removed 7 bases from V and 6 bases from J; junction bases left unmatched: 5. The clonotype originates from a human donor with common variable immunodeficiency. Sequencing was carried out using peripheral blood mononuclear cells. V is TRBV6-2 or TRBV6-3 and J is TRBJ1-5, with 8 bases matching TRBD1. The CDR3 here is CASIQGAGQPQHF. The sequenced part of the CDR3 DNA is TGTGCCAGCATCCAGGGGGCAGGTCAGCCC.